This is a list of T cell receptor beta chains from one sample in a study of vaccination and CD4 T cells after COVID-19. MiXCR, run by TCRdb on the PCR reads, gives a single entry per CDR3 protein. The sample lists tens of thousands of distinct CDR3 sequences, 49% seen once, with 5.8% in the top ten. The specimen comprised CD4+ T cells from blood, sampled about 7 months after SARS-CoV-2 vaccination. These TCRs come from a human donor who had recovered from COVID-19. Both conserved end residues are part of each CDR3. Fields, in order: clone size, D gene, V gene, J gene, CDR3 DNA, CDR3 protein. The D gene is left open where the match is weak. Some rows mark clone size as missing; the rest say once, few, many or name a class of expanded clone.

abundance: few; d_gene: TRBD2; v_gene: TRBV19; j_gene: TRBJ2-3; CDR3nt: TGTGCCAGTAGGGCCGACGGTAGCGGGAGTTCTGATACGCAGTATTTT; CDR3aa: CASRADGSGSSDTQYF
abundance: -; d_gene: -; v_gene: TRBV7-9; j_gene: TRBJ2-5; CDR3nt: TGTGCCAGCAGCTTACCGGGCCGAGGGACCCAGTACTTC; CDR3aa: CASSLPGRGTQYF
abundance: -; d_gene: -; v_gene: TRBV7-3; j_gene: TRBJ2-3; CDR3nt: TGTGCCAGCAGCTTAAGCAGGAGTGCGGCAGATACGCAGTATTTT; CDR3aa: CASSLSRSAADTQYF
abundance: -; d_gene: -; v_gene: TRBV7-8; j_gene: TRBJ2-5; CDR3nt: TGTGCCAGCAGCTTAGAGGCGGGAAGATGGCGGGAGACCCAGTACTTC; CDR3aa: CASSLEAGRWRETQYF
abundance: -; d_gene: -; v_gene: TRBV27; j_gene: TRBJ2-7; CDR3nt: TGTGCCAGCAGTTTATCCTCAGGGGGGGCCCACGAGCAGTACTTC; CDR3aa: CASSLSSGGAHEQYF
abundance: -; d_gene: TRBD1; v_gene: TRBV20-1; j_gene: TRBJ2-7; CDR3nt: TGCAGTGCTAACAGGGGGCCCAGCTCCTACGAGCAGTACTTC; CDR3aa: CSANRGPSSYEQYF
abundance: -; d_gene: -; v_gene: TRBV28; j_gene: TRBJ1-1; CDR3nt: TGTGCCAGCAGTTTATTGTCTGAAGCTTTCTTT; CDR3aa: CASSLLSEAFF
abundance: once; d_gene: -; v_gene: TRBV27; j_gene: TRBJ2-3; CDR3nt: TGTGCCAGCAGTCTTCGACCCACAGATACGCAGTATTTT; CDR3aa: CASSLRPTDTQYF
abundance: -; d_gene: -; v_gene: TRBV20-1; j_gene: TRBJ1-2; CDR3nt: TGCAGTGCTGTCCGGGACCACGGCTACACCTTC; CDR3aa: CSAVRDHGYTF
abundance: -; d_gene: -; v_gene: TRBV27; j_gene: TRBJ2-3; CDR3nt: TGTGCCAGCAGTTTTTGGGACTTAGCGAATGGGGAAGATACGCAGTATTTT; CDR3aa: CASSFWDLANGEDTQYF
abundance: -; d_gene: -; v_gene: TRBV28; j_gene: TRBJ2-1; CDR3nt: TGTGCCAGCTGGCTGACTGGACCCAATGAGCAGTTCTTC; CDR3aa: CASWLTGPNEQFF
abundance: few; d_gene: -; v_gene: TRBV5-8; j_gene: TRBJ2-1; CDR3nt: TGTGCCAGCAGCTTAACAGGAGCAGCTTACAATGAGCAGTTCTTC; CDR3aa: CASSLTGAAYNEQFF
abundance: -; d_gene: TRBD2; v_gene: TRBV7-9; j_gene: TRBJ2-1; CDR3nt: TGTGCCAGCAGCTTGACCGGGACTAGCGGCAATGAGCAGTTCTTC; CDR3aa: CASSLTGTSGNEQFF
abundance: few; d_gene: -; v_gene: TRBV28; j_gene: TRBJ2-1; CDR3nt: TGTGCCAGCAGTCCGACTAGTTTCCATTCCTACAATGAGCAGTTCTTC; CDR3aa: CASSPTSFHSYNEQFF
abundance: medium-sized; d_gene: -; v_gene: TRBV28; j_gene: TRBJ2-1; CDR3nt: TGTGCCACGAAAGACAATGAGCAGTTCTTC; CDR3aa: CATKDNEQFF
abundance: -; d_gene: TRBD1; v_gene: TRBV7-6; j_gene: TRBJ2-7; CDR3nt: TGTGCCAGCAGCTTAGGGCAGGGGGACCCCTACGAGCAGTACTTC; CDR3aa: CASSLGQGDPYEQYF
abundance: -; d_gene: TRBD1; v_gene: TRBV28; j_gene: TRBJ1-5; CDR3nt: TGTGCCAGCAGTTTACTCGCCGGGACAGGTTTTAATCAGCCCCAGCATTTT; CDR3aa: CASSLLAGTGFNQPQHF
abundance: few; d_gene: TRBD2; v_gene: TRBV6-2/TRBV6-3; j_gene: TRBJ2-1; CDR3nt: TGTGCCAGCAGTCCTACTAGCGGAAGCTACAATGAGCAGTTCTTC; CDR3aa: CASSPTSGSYNEQFF
abundance: -; d_gene: TRBD2; v_gene: TRBV19; j_gene: TRBJ2-7; CDR3nt: TGTGCCAGTAGTACCAACTTGGGACTAGGTAGCTACGAGCAGTACTTC; CDR3aa: CASSTNLGLGSYEQYF
abundance: few; d_gene: -; v_gene: TRBV7-6; j_gene: TRBJ1-1; CDR3nt: TGTGCCAGCAGCAAGACAATAACAGGGAACACTGAAGCTTTCTTT; CDR3aa: CASSKTITGNTEAFF
abundance: -; d_gene: -; v_gene: TRBV15; j_gene: TRBJ2-1; CDR3nt: TGTGCCACCAGCAGAGAGTCGAGCTCCTACAATGAGCAGTTCTTC; CDR3aa: CATSRESSSYNEQFF
abundance: -; d_gene: TRBD2; v_gene: TRBV6-1; j_gene: TRBJ2-1; CDR3nt: TGTGCCAGCAGTGAACCTACGGTCCTAGCGGAATACGATTACAATGAGCAGTTCTTC; CDR3aa: CASSEPTVLAEYDYNEQFF
abundance: -; d_gene: -; v_gene: TRBV10-2; j_gene: TRBJ2-7; CDR3nt: TGCGCCAGCAGTGAGTTCCGGGCCTACGAGCAGTACTTC; CDR3aa: CASSEFRAYEQYF
abundance: few; d_gene: -; v_gene: TRBV6-1; j_gene: TRBJ2-7; CDR3nt: TGTGCCACCAGGGACGTACTCTTATACGAGCAGTACTTC; CDR3aa: CATRDVLLYEQYF
abundance: -; d_gene: -; v_gene: TRBV6-1; j_gene: TRBJ2-5; CDR3nt: TGTGCCAGCAGTGAAGGCCTCGGGAGTTACGTGGAGACCCAGTACTTC; CDR3aa: CASSEGLGSYVETQYF
abundance: -; d_gene: -; v_gene: TRBV2; j_gene: TRBJ2-5; CDR3nt: TGTGCCAGCAGTGATAAGATCGCCGGATCGTACCAAGAGACCCAGTACTTC; CDR3aa: CASSDKIAGSYQETQYF
abundance: few; d_gene: TRBD1; v_gene: TRBV19; j_gene: TRBJ1-2; CDR3nt: TGTGCCAGTAGTAACCGACAGGGGGCGGATGGCTACACCTTC; CDR3aa: CASSNRQGADGYTF
abundance: -; d_gene: TRBD2; v_gene: TRBV19; j_gene: TRBJ2-7; CDR3nt: TGTGCCAGTAGTCCGGGACTAACCGGCTACGAGCAGTACTTC; CDR3aa: CASSPGLTGYEQYF
abundance: -; d_gene: -; v_gene: TRBV27; j_gene: TRBJ2-7; CDR3nt: TGTGCCAGCAAGGCCAGTCCCTACGAGCAGTACTTC; CDR3aa: CASKASPYEQYF
abundance: few; d_gene: TRBD1; v_gene: TRBV28; j_gene: TRBJ1-2; CDR3nt: TGTGCCAGCCGGCGTACCGAAAGGGGGCGCAGCTACACCTTC; CDR3aa: CASRRTERGRSYTF
abundance: -; d_gene: -; v_gene: TRBV20-1; j_gene: TRBJ2-2; CDR3nt: TGCAGTGCGACCGACAGGAAGAACACCGGGGAGCTGTTTTTT; CDR3aa: CSATDRKNTGELFF
abundance: few; d_gene: -; v_gene: TRBV7-6; j_gene: TRBJ2-5; CDR3nt: TGTGCCAGCAGCCTAGGACTGAACCAAGAGACCCAGTACTTC; CDR3aa: CASSLGLNQETQYF
abundance: few; d_gene: -; v_gene: TRBV20-1; j_gene: TRBJ2-3; CDR3nt: TGCAGTGCTAGGCGGCAGATCGGAGTAGGAGATACGCAGTATTTT; CDR3aa: CSARRQIGVGDTQYF
abundance: -; d_gene: TRBD2; v_gene: TRBV6-5; j_gene: TRBJ2-3; CDR3nt: TGTGCCAGCAGTTACTCGGTAGCGGGAGTCCCAGATACGCAGTATTTT; CDR3aa: CASSYSVAGVPDTQYF